The rows below give T cell receptor beta chains drawn from one sample of a study of CXCR3-negative and CXCR3-positive naive CD8 T cells. TCRdb reprocessed the 5' RACE reads and reports one entry per CDR3 protein, with no DNA. This table lists about 28,000 distinct CDR3 sequences. Sequenced material: memory CD8+ T cells from blood. The receptors here all came from a human donor in good health. Some clones in this sample may be carry-over from other donors' samples. Both conserved end residues are part of each CDR3. Expanded clones are given a class, and other clones once, few, many or no size at all.

clone size	V gene	J gene	CDR3 protein
-	TRBV7-9	TRBJ2-7	CASSLVPAGKGEQYF
-	TRBV6-5	TRBJ1-5	CASSPQGPGQPQHF
-	TRBV5-1	TRBJ2-7	CASSSGQGDEQYF
-	TRBV4-3	TRBJ2-5	CASSQAVLETQETQYF
-	TRBV7-9	TRBJ2-1	CASSPRIQGEQFF
-	TRBV4-3	TRBJ1-1	CASSSKFENTEAFF
medium-sized	TRBV28	TRBJ2-7	CASSLQRRVYEQYF
-	TRBV28	TRBJ1-1	CASRSTGNTEAFF
-	TRBV5-5	TRBJ2-1	CASSTHRVPYNEQFF
-	TRBV2	TRBJ1-4	CASSEGGLRSLNEKLFF
-	TRBV2	TRBJ1-5	CASSSTGGEQPQHF
-	TRBV28	TRBJ2-7	CASSLQGSYEQYF
-	TRBV27	TRBJ1-5	CASTSSVRNQPQHF
-	TRBV20-1	TRBJ1-1	CSASWGGNTEAFF
-	TRBV10-3	TRBJ2-7	CAISGGVSYEQYF
-	TRBV29-1	TRBJ1-1	CSVSRTGMNTEAFF
medium-sized	TRBV10-3	TRBJ2-1	CATRDSKNEQFF
-	TRBV7-6	TRBJ2-1	CASSLSGTETYNEQFF
-	TRBV20-1	TRBJ2-7	CSARDSVAGDSYEQYF
-	TRBV7-2	TRBJ2-4	CASSPTSLQGNIQYF
-	TRBV30	TRBJ2-5	CAWSVLGPGTQYF
-	TRBV13	TRBJ2-2	CASSLPGGPTGELFF
-	TRBV6-2/TRBV6-3	TRBJ2-5	CASRSGTSEIETQYF
-	TRBV5-1	TRBJ1-1	CASSLEPDTEAFF
-	TRBV25-1	TRBJ2-7	CASSPEGTYGSDF
-	TRBV12-3/TRBV12-4	TRBJ1-5	CASGVSSNSNQPQHF
-	TRBV29-1	TRBJ2-7	CSVGLWGTGAYEQYF
-	TRBV7-2	TRBJ2-1	CASSLVSGRNEQFF
-	TRBV7-9	TRBJ2-5	CASSFYGPQETQYF
-	TRBV7-6	TRBJ2-7	CASSHEGDEQYF
medium-sized	TRBV6-2/TRBV6-3	TRBJ2-6	CASSEDTTRANVLTF
-	TRBV12-3/TRBV12-4	TRBJ2-5	CASGLGGGETQYF
-	TRBV10-3	TRBJ2-7	CAISESANVAYEQYF
-	TRBV4-3	TRBJ2-3	CASSQDPGAPSTDTQYF
-	TRBV20-1	TRBJ2-7	CSAIEGETGLIF
-	TRBV6-1	TRBJ2-7	CASSEGEGSYEQYF
-	TRBV13	TRBJ1-3	CASSPDREDASGNTIYF
-	TRBV29-1	TRBJ2-3	CSEGRTLDTQYF
-	TRBV6-4	TRBJ2-1	CASSDSWTGGSYNEQFF
-	TRBV5-1	TRBJ2-1	CASSLVEERVGLIEQFF
-	TRBV29-1	TRBJ2-1	CSVETGDGSNEQFF
-	TRBV6-2/TRBV6-3	TRBJ2-7	CASSSDRILKPSYEQYF
-	TRBV28	TRBJ2-5	CASSLTEALQETQYF
-	TRBV29-1	TRBJ2-5	CSVEEEGIRETQYF
-	TRBV18	TRBJ2-3	CASSPVAGGTDTQYF
-	TRBV29-1	TRBJ2-7	CSVEEGRTYEQYF